The 23 T cell receptor beta chains in this list originate from one sample, sequenced in a study of T cell repertoires in cytomegalovirus infection. No cognate antigen is known for these TCRs. MiXCR, applied by TCRdb to the reads, yields one record per CDR3 protein. In the table there are more than 250,000 distinct CDR3 sequences, approximately 25% of which are singletons. The sequenced sample was cultured PBMCs, obtained from culture after CMV antigen stimulation. The receptors come from a human donor in good health (CMV status not recorded). Some clones in this sample may be carry-over from other donors' samples.

This clonotype was seen a few times. The chain is built from TRBV7-6 and TRBJ2-3, with 10 nucleotides matching TRBD2. The CDR3 extends over 14 amino acids. Germline CDR1 reads SGHVS; CDR2 reads FNYEAQ. The V and J ends lost 4 bases and 7 bases, in that order; junction bases with no gene match: 5. The CDR3, as DNA: TGTGCCAGCAGCTCGAGAGCGGGAGGGTATACGCAGTATTTT. Protein sequence: CASSSRAGGYTQYF.

The chain combines TRBV12-3 or TRBV12-4 with TRBJ2-7, with D perhaps TRBD2 (6 bases). The CDR3 sequence is 16 residues long. Between the trimmed V and J ends, which lost 0 bases and 5 bases, there was a span of 17 bases. CDR3 nucleotides: TGTGCCAGCAGTTTAGCGCGAGGCTGGCGGGGCCACGAGCAGTACTTC. This gives the protein CASSLARGWRGHEQYF.

V usage is TRBV7-2 and J usage is TRBJ2-1; a weak D match, TRBD2 (6 bases). The CDR3 extends over 15 amino acids. Per the germline V gene, CDR1 is SGHTA and CDR2 is FQGNSA. V gave up 10 bases and J gave up 2 bases, with 18 bases separating them. The CDR3 DNA follows: TGTGCCACCTTCCTCGGGAGTCCCACCTACAATGAGCAGTTCTTC. It yields the protein CATFLGSPTYNEQFF.

This clonotype was found a few times. The chain links TRBV12-5 to TRBJ1-5; no definite D call. Germline V gene data show CDR1 as LGHNT and CDR2 as FRNRAP. Trimming cost V 5 bases and J 5 bases, with 10 bases left between them. The CDR3 covers 13 residues. The CDR3 reads CASGPRRDQPQHF. CDR3 bases: TGTGCTAGTGGTCCCCGGAGGGATCAGCCCCAGCATTTT. Filled out from reference TRBV12-5 and TRBJ1-5, the complete variable domain reads DARVTQTPRHKVTEMGQEVTMRCQPILGHNTVFWYRQTMMQGLELLAYFRNRAPLDDSGMPKDRFSAEMPDATLATLKIQPSEPRDSAVYFCASGPRRDQPQHFGDGTRLSIL.

V and J are TRBV5-6 and TRBJ1-1; D possibly corresponds to TRBD1 (6 bases). This CDR3 comprises 14 residues. Germline V gene data show CDR1 as SGHDT and CDR2 as YYEEEE. V was trimmed by 4 bases and J by 8 bases, leaving 18 bases between them. The CDR3 DNA is TGTGCCAGCAGCGTCAGCTCCCGGGACATCGAAGCTTTCTTT. It is translated as CASSVSSRDIEAFF.

The CDR3 protein is CASSSSARVTGELFF. As DNA, the CDR3 is TGTGCCAGCAGCTCGTCCGCGCGGGTCACCGGGGAGCTGTTTTTT. The rearrangement uses TRBV2 and TRBJ2-2, with D maybe TRBD2 (5 bases). Trimming left V 6 bases short and J 4 bases short, with 15 bases between. The germline V gene has CDR1 SNHLY and CDR2 FYNNEI. The CDR3 totals 15 residues. The entire variable domain, with the rest obtained from reference TRBV2 and TRBJ2-2, is as follows: EPEVTQTPSHQVTQMGQEVILRCVPISNHLYFYWYRQILGQKVEFLVSFYNNEISEKSEIFDDQFSVERPDGSNFTLKIRSTKLEDSAMYFCASSSSARVTGELFFGEGSRLTVL.

This chain joins TRBV4-1 and TRBJ1-5; 8 bases match TRBD1. The germline CDR1 and CDR2 sequences are MGHRA and YSYEKL. V lost 10 bases to trimming and J lost 5 bases; unmatched junction nucleotides: 10. There are 14 residues in the CDR3. The CDR3 nucleotides are TGCGCCACCTCGATGGACAGGGCCGATCAGCCCCAGCATTTT. Amino acid sequence: CATSMDRADQPQHF.

The table lists this clonotype with a few counts. V and J are TRBV6-2 or TRBV6-3 and TRBJ2-5; D uncertain. CDR3 length: 13 amino acids. V shed 8 bases and J shed 1 base, with 11 bases lying between them. From germline, CDR1 is MNHEY and CDR2 SVGEGT. The CDR3 sequence: CASGTDSQETQYF. The CDR3 DNA follows: TGTGCCAGCGGAACTGATTCCCAAGAGACCCAGTACTTC.

This clonotype was picked up a small number of times. The chain links TRBV10-3 to TRBJ2-7, with D hard to call. V gave up 2 bases and J gave up 3 bases, with 23 bases separating them. Germline V gives CDR1 ENHRY, CDR2 SYGVKD. This CDR3 spans 18 amino acids. CDR3 amino acids: CAISEPNTFDNLNYEQYF. CDR3 DNA: TGTGCCATCAGTGAGCCAAACACTTTCGACAACTTAAACTACGAGCAGTACTTC.

The chain couples TRBV6-2 or TRBV6-3 to TRBJ1-2; D is ambiguous. The germline gives CDR1 MNHEY, CDR2 SVGEGT. The CDR3 spans 15 residues. V shed 0 bases and J shed 5 bases, with 13 bases lying between them. Here the CDR3 reads CASSYSGSTGYGYTF. The CDR3, as DNA: TGTGCCAGCAGTTACTCCGGCTCTACGGGATATGGCTACACCTTC.

The chain carries TRBV18 and TRBJ2-7, with D unclear. Germline V gene data show CDR1 as KGHSH and CDR2 as LQKENI. V lost 6 bases, J lost 0 bases, and 9 bases lay in between. The CDR3 is 13 residues long. Here the CDR3 DNA reads TGTGCCAGCTCCCACGGCTTCTCCTACGAGCAGTACTTC. Translated, it gives CASSHGFSYEQYF.

The sample holds a few counts of this clonotype. The chain joins TRBV4-3 to TRBJ1-5, with D hard to call. There are 15 residues in the CDR3. The germline V gene has CDR1 LGHNA and CDR2 YSLEER. V lost 1 base and J lost 8, with 15 bases in between. CDR3 nucleotides: TGCGCCAGCAGCCAAGGTTCCGGGCTCATGGAGCCCCAGCATTTT. Amino acid sequence: CASSQGSGLMEPQHF.

The sample holds many counts of this clonotype. This rearrangement joins TRBV27 to TRBJ1-1, with D possibly being TRBD1 (6 bases). CDR1 is MNHEY, CDR2 SMNVEV, per germline (reference sequence). CDR3 length: 14 residues. Trimming removed 5 bases at V and 6 bases at J, with 16 bases between. CDR3 sequence reads: CASSTPGHSSEAFF. In nucleotides, the CDR3 is TGTGCCAGCAGTACTCCGGGACACAGTTCTGAAGCTTTCTTT.

In this sample, this clonotype turned up a few times. This chain connects TRBV20-1 to TRBJ1-5, with 7 bases that match TRBD1. Unmatched junction bases numbered 8, after V lost 5 bases and J lost 7 bases. This CDR3 has 13 residues. The germline CDR1 and CDR2 sequences are DFQATT and SNEGSKA (reference sequence). The CDR3 sequence: CSALEGAGQPQHF. The DNA of the CDR3 is TGCAGTGCTCTAGAGGGGGCTGGCCAGCCCCAGCATTTT.

This clonotype showed up just a few times. The chain joins TRBV7-9 to TRBJ2-5, with TRBD1 as a possible D gene (6 bases). Germline-derived CDR1 and CDR2 are SEHNR and FQNEAQ (reference sequence). The CDR3 has 14 amino acids. Trimming removed 1 base from V and 3 bases from J, with 9 bases in between. CDR3 loop: CASSLGTVEETQYF. The CDR3, as DNA: TGTGCCAGCAGCTTAGGGACAGTTGAAGAGACCCAGTACTTC.

This clonotype has a handful of counts. The V gene is TRBV12-3 or TRBV12-4, the J gene TRBJ1-5; D possibly corresponds to TRBD1 (5 bases). V was pared by 6 bases and J by 3 bases, with 15 bases between. There are 15 residues in the CDR3. The CDR3 loop is CASSPRDGNNQPQHF. The CDR3 coding sequence is TGTGCCAGCAGCCCCCGGGACGGAAACAATCAGCCCCAGCATTTT.

This clonotype was seen more than once but under ten times. J is TRBJ2-4 and V is TRBV12-3 or TRBV12-4; the match to TRBD1 covers 8 bases. CDR3 size: 16 residues. Losses at the gene ends were 4 bases for V and 6 bases for J; bases not matched to a gene: 11. Here the CDR3 reads CASSSRTGRNSNIQYF. As DNA, the CDR3 is TGTGCCAGCAGTTCCCGGACAGGGCGCAACTCAAACATTCAGTACTTC.

This clonotype was picked up many times. The chain carries TRBV7-2 and TRBJ2-1; D might be TRBD2 (5 bases). The CDR3 sequence is 17 residues long. CDR1 SGHTA and CDR2 FQGNSA come from the germline V gene. Trimming shortened V by 5 bases and J by 0 bases, and 17 bases separated the two germline ends. Written as DNA, the CDR3 is TGTGCCAGCAGCGCACACCTAGCTACTAACTCCTACAATGAGCAGTTCTTC. As protein: CASSAHLATNSYNEQFF.

Ten or more counts support this clonotype. J is TRBJ2-7 and V is TRBV18; 10 nucleotides align to TRBD2. After removal of 5 bases from V and 9 bases from J, the junction contained 7 bases not matched to a gene. In germline, CDR1 is KGHSH, CDR2 LQKENI. CDR3 length equals 13 residues. In nucleotides, the CDR3 is TGTGCCAGCTCATCCGGACTAGCGGAAGGGCAGTACGTC. This encodes CASSSGLAEGQYV.

The J gene is TRBJ2-2, the V gene TRBV28; weak D call: TRBD1 (5 bases). Trimming removed 6 bases from V and 5 bases from J, with 16 bases in between. CDR3 length: 15 residues. Germline assignment: CDR1 MDHEN and CDR2 SYDVKM. The DNA for the CDR3 is TGTGCCAGCAGCCGACCCCAGGGTTCAACCGGGGAGCTGTTTTTT. It specifies CASSRPQGSTGELFF.

The gene calls are TRBV28 and TRBJ1-5; D not certain. V shed 5 bases and J shed 2 bases, with 16 bases lying between them. Looked up from germline, CDR1 is MDHEN and CDR2 is SYDVKM. The CDR3 totals 16 residues. CDR3 loop: CASSLRRKGGNQPQHF. CDR3 coding DNA: TGTGCCAGCAGTCTCCGGAGAAAGGGAGGCAATCAGCCCCAGCATTTT.

The V call is TRBV28, the J call TRBJ2-7, with D possibly TRBD2 on 6 matching bases. Per the germline V gene, CDR1 is MDHEN and CDR2 is SYDVKM. V gave up 6 bases and J gave up 2 bases, with 14 bases separating them. This CDR3 is 14 amino acids long. The CDR3 spells CASRLSGEPYEQYF. In DNA form, the CDR3 reads TGTGCCAGCAGACTGTCGGGAGAACCCTACGAGCAGTACTTC.

This chain connects TRBV7-2 to TRBJ1-5; unclear D gene. The CDR3 is made up of 15 amino acids. The germline V gene has CDR1 SGHTA and CDR2 FQGNSA. V was clipped by 5 bases and J by 2 bases, with 13 bases between them. CDR3 nucleotide sequence: TGTGCCAGCAGCCAATCAGGCGGTGGCAATCAGCCCCAGCATTTT. It translates to CASSQSGGGNQPQHF.